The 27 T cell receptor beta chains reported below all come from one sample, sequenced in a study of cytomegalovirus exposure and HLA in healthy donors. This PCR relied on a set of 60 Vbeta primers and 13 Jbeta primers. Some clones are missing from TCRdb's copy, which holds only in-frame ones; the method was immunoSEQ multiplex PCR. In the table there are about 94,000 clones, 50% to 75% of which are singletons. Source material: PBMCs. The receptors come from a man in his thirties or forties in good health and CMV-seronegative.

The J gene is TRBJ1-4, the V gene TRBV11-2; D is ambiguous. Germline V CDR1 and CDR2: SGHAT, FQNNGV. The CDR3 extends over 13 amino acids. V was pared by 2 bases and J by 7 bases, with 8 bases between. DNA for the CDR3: TGTGCCAGCAGCTTACCGGGTCGTGAAAAACTGTTTTTT. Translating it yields CASSLPGREKLFF.

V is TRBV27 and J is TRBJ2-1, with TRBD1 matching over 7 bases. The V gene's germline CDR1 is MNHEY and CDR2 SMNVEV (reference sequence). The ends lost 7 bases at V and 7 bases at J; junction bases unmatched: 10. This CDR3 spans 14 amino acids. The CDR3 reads CASTRGGLRNEQFF. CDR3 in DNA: TGTGCCAGCACCCGAGGGGGCTTGAGGAATGAGCAGTTCTTC.

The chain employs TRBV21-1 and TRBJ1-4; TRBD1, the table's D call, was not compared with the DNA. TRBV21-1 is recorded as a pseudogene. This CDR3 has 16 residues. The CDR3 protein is CASSKVLVTDREKLFF. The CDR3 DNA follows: TGTGCCAGCAGCAAAGTTCTTGTGACAGATCGAGAAAAACTGTTTTTT.

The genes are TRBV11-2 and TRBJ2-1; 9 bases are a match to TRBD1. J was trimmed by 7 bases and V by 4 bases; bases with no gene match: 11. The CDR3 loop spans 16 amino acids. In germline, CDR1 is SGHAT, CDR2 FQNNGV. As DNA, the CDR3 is TGTGCCAGCAGCTCGCCCCGGGACAGGGTTTTGAATGAGCAGTTCTTC. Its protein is CASSSPRDRVLNEQFF. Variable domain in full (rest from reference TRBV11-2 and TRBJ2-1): EAGVAQSPRYKIIEKRQSVAFWCNPISGHATLYWYQQILGQGPKLLIQFQNNGVVDDSQLPKDRFSAERLKGVDSTLKIQPAKLEDSAVYLCASSSPRDRVLNEQFFGPGTRLTVL.

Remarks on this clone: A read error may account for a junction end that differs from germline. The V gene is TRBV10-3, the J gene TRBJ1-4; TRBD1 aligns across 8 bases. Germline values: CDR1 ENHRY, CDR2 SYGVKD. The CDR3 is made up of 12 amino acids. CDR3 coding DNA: TGTGCCATCAGGACAGGGGATGAAAAACTATTTTTT. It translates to CAIRTGDEKLFF.

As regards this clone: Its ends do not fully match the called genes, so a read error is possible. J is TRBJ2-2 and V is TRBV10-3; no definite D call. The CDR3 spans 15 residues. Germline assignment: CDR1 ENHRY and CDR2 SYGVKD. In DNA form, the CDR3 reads TGTGCCAGCAGTGACTCAGGCACATCGACCGGGGAGCTGTTTTTT. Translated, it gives CASSDSGTSTGELFF.

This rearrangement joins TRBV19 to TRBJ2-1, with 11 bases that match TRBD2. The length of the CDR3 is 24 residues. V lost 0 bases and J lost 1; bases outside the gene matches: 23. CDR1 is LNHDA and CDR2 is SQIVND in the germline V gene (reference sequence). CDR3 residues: CASSIDHRSRASGRYGRSYNEQFF. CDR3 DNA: TGTGCCAGTAGTATAGATCATAGGAGTCGGGCTAGCGGGAGGTACGGGAGGTCCTACAATGAGCAGTTCTTC.

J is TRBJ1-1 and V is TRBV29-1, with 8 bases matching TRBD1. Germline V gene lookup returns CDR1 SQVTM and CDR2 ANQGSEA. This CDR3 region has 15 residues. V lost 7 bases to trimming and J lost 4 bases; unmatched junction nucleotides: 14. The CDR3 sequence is CSAGNRGQGGTEAFF. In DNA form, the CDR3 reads TGCAGCGCCGGTAACCGAGGACAGGGCGGCACTGAAGCTTTCTTT. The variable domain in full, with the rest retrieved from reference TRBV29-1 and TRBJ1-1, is SAVISQKPSRDICQRGTSLTIQCQVDSQVTMMFWYRQQPGQSLTLIATANQGSEATYESGFVIDKFPISRPNLTFSTLTVSNMSPEDSSIYLCSAGNRGQGGTEAFFGQGTRLTVV.

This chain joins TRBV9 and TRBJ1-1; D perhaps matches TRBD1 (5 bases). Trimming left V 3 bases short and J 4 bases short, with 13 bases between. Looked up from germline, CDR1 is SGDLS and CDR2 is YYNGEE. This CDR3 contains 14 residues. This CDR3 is CASSDGGRGTEAFF. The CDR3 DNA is TGTGCCAGCAGCGACGGGGGTAGGGGCACTGAAGCTTTCTTT.

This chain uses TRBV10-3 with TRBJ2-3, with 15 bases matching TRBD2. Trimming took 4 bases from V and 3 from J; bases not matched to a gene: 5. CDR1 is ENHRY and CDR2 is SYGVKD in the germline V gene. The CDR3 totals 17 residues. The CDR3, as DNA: TGTGCCATCAGTGGGACTAGCGGGAGGGCCAGAACAGATACGCAGTATTTT. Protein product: CAISGTSGRARTDTQYF.

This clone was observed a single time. CDR3: CASSKSGTRRTDTQYF. The CDR3 DNA sequence: TGTGCCAGCAGCAAATCCGGGACTAGACGCACAGATACGCAGTATTTT. The rearrangement joins TRBV7-3 to TRBJ2-3; TRBD2 matches 8 bases. V shed 5 bases, J shed 1 base, and the junction held 8 bases outside the gene matches. CDR1 is SGHTA and CDR2 is FQGTGA in the germline V gene. The length of the CDR3 is 16 residues.

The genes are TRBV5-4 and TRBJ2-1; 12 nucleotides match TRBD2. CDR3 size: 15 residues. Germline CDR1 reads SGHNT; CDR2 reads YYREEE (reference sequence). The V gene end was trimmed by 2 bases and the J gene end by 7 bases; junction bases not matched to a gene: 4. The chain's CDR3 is CASSLSLAGGNEQFF. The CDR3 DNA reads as TGTGCCAGCAGCTTAAGCCTAGCGGGGGGGAATGAGCAGTTCTTC.

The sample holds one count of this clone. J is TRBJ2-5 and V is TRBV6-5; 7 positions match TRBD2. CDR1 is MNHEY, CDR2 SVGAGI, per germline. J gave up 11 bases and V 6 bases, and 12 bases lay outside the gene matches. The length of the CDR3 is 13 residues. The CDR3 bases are TGTGCCAGCAGCCCAGGAGGGGCGCGGGAGCAGTACTTC. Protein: CASSPGGAREQYF.

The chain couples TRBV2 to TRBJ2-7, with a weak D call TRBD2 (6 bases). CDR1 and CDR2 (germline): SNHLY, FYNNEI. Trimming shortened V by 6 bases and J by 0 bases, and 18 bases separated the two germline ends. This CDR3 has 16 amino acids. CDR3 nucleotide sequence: TGTGCCAGCAGGGGGGGACGGGTGCACAGCTCCTACGAGCAGTACTTC. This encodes CASRGGRVHSSYEQYF.

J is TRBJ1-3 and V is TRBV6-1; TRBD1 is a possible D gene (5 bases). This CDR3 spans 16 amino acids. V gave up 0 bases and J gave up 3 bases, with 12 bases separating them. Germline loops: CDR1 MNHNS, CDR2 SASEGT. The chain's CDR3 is CASSEARLQGGNTIYF. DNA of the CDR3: TGTGCCAGCAGTGAAGCGAGACTTCAGGGTGGAAACACCATATATTTT.

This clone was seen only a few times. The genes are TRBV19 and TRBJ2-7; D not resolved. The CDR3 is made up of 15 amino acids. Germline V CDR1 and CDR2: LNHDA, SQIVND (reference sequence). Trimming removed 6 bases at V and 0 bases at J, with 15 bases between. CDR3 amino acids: CASSSIAGVSYEQYF. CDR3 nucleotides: TGTGCCAGTAGCTCCATAGCTGGCGTCTCCTACGAGCAGTACTTC.

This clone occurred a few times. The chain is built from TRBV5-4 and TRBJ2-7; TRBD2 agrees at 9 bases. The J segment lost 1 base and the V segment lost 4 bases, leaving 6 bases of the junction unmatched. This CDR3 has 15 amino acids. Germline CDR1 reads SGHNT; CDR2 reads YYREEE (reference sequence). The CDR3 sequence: CASSPGREGSYEQYF. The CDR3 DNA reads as TGTGCCAGCAGCCCGGGGCGGGAGGGATCCTACGAGCAGTACTTC.

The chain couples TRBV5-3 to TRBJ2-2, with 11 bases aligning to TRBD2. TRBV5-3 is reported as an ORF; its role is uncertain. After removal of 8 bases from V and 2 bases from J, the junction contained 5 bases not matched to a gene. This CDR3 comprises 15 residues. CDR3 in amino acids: CARETSGINTGELFF. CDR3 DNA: TGTGCCAGGGAGACTAGCGGGATAAACACCGGGGAGCTGTTTTTT.

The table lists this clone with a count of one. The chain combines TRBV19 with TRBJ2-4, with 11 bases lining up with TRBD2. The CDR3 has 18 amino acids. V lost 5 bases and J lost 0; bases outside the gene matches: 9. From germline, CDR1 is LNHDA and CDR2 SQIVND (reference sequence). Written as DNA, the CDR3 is TGTGCCAGTAGTCGAAAGACTAGCGGGGCCGTAGCCAAAAACATTCAGTACTTC. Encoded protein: CASSRKTSGAVAKNIQYF.

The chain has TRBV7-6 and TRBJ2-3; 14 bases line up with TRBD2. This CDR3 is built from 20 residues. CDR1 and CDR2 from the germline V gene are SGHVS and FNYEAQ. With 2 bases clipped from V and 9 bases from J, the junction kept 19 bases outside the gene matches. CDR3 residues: CASSLPNGTSGSEDKRTQYF. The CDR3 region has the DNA TGTGCCAGCAGCTTACCTAACGGGACTAGCGGGAGTGAAGACAAGCGCACGCAGTATTTT.

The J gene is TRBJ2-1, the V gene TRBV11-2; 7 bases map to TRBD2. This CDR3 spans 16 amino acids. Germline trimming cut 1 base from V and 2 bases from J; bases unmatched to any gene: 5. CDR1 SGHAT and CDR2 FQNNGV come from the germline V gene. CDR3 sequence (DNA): TGTGCCAGCAGCTTAGGGCTAGCGGAGCCCTACAATGAGCAGTTCTTC. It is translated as CASSLGLAEPYNEQFF.

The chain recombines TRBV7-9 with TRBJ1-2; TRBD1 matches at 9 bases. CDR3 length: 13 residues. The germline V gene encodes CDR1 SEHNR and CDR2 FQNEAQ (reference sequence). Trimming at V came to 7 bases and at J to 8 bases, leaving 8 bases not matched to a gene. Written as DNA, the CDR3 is TGTGCCAGCACGCCGGGACAGGGCGGCGGCTACACCTTC. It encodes CASTPGQGGGYTF.

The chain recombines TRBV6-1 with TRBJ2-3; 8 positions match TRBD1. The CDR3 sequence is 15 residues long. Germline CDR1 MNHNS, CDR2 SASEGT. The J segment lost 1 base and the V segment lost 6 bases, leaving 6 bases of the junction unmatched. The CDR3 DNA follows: TGTGCCAGCAGGCCACTACAGGGGGGCACAGATACGCAGTATTTT. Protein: CASRPLQGGTDTQYF.

CDR3 nucleotides: TGTGCCAGCTCAAGACCTTATTTACAGGAAAATTATAGCAATCAGCCCCAGCATTTT. Its translation is CASSRPYLQENYSNQPQHF. The gene calls are TRBV18 and TRBJ1-5; TRBD1 is a possible D gene (5 bases). V was shortened by 5 bases and J by 0 bases, with 23 bases between the two germline ends. CDR3 length: 19 residues. Germline values: CDR1 KGHSH, CDR2 LQKENI.

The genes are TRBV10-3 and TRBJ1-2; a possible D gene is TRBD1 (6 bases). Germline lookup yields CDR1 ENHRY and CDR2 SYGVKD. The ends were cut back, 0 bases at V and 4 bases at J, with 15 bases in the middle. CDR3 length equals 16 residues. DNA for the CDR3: TGTGCCATCAGTGAGTCGATATTGGACAGAGGCTATGGCTACACCTTC. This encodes CAISESILDRGYGYTF.

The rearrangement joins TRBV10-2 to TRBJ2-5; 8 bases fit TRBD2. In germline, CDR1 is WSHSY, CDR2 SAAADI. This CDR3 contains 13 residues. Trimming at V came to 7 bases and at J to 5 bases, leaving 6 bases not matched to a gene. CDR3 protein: CASTGLGGETQYF. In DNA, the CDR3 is TGCGCCAGCACGGGACTAGGGGGGGAGACCCAGTACTTC.

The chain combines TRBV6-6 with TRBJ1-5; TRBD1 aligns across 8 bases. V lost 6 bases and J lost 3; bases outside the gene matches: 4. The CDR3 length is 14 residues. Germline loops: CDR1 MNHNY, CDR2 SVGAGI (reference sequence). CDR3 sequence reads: CASSPTGDNQPQHF. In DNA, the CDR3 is TGTGCCAGCAGCCCGACAGGGGACAATCAGCCCCAGCATTTT.